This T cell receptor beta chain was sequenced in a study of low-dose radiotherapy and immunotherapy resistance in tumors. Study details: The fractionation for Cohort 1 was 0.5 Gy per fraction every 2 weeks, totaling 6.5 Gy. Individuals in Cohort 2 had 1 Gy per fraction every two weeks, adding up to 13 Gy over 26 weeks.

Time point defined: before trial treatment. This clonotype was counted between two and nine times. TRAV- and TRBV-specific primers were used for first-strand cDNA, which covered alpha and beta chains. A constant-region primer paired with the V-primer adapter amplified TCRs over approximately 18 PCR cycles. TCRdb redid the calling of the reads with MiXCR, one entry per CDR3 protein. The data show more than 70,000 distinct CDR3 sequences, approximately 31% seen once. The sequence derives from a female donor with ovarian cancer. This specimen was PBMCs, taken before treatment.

The CDR3 nucleotides read TGTGCCAGCAGTCGGATAGATACGCAGTATTTT. This codes for CASSRIDTQYF. V is TRBV28 and J is TRBJ2-3; D is ambiguous. Looked up from germline, CDR1 is MDHEN and CDR2 is SYDVKM. The V end lost 5 bases, the J end lost 5 bases, and 5 bases lay between the germline ends. There are 11 residues in the CDR3.